This TCR beta chain was sequenced during a study of blood T cell repertoires in COVID-19. This CDR3 comprises 14 residues. Germline CDR1 is SGHRS and CDR2 is YFSETQ. V lost 2 bases to trimming and J lost 8 bases, with 14 bases between them. Sequenced by immunoSEQ multiplex PCR; TCRdb stores in-frame clones only, minus some. In the table there are approximately 280,000 clones, roughly 85% of which are singletons. This TCR was recovered from a man aged 50 or older with active or convalescent COVID-19. The source material was peripheral blood. This chain links TRBV5-1 with TRBJ2-4, with D possibly TRBD1 on 6 matching bases. The CDR3 loop reads CASSLGQGNDIQYF. Here the CDR3 DNA reads TGCGCCAGCAGCTTAGGGCAGGGGAATGACATTCAGTACTTC.